The entry below describes one TCR beta chain. Its antigen is as yet unknown. This record belongs to a study of cytomegalovirus exposure and HLA in healthy donors. Study results and caveats: It was reported that TCR beta sequences correctly inferred the HLA-A and HLA-B alleles for most subjects. The study assumed roughly uniform donor sequencing depth for presence/absence analyses.

The PCR was carried out with 60 Vbeta primers and 13 Jbeta primers. Sequencing was performed with immunoSEQ multiplex PCR; in TCRdb, only in-frame clones are kept and a portion is missing. The sample yields some 88,000 clones, about 69% seen once. The germline V and J ends were trimmed by 6 bases and 1 base, with 10 bases remaining between them. CDR1 and CDR2 from the germline V gene are MNHNS and SASEGT. This CDR3 is 14 amino acids long. The study sampled nominally healthy donors, though unrecorded immune exposures were likely. The receptor's source is a woman under 30 in good health and CMV-seropositive. The V gene is TRBV6-1, the J gene TRBJ2-4; possible D gene TRBD1, 5 bases. The sequenced sample was PBMCs. CDR3 sequence: CASSNNRAKNIQYF. The CDR3 DNA reads as TGTGCCAGCAGCAACAACAGGGCCAAAAACATTCAGTACTTC.